Listed below are T cell receptor beta chains from one sample, sequenced in a study of cytomegalovirus exposure and HLA in healthy donors. Sequenced by immunoSEQ multiplex PCR; TCRdb stores in-frame clones only, minus some. This sample has roughly 160,000 clones; 80% occur once, and the top ten carry about 4.7%. The sequencing input was PBMCs. The source is a man aged 25 to 45 in good health and CMV-seronegative. CDR3s include the opening cysteine and the closing phenylalanine or tryptophan. D genes are given only for firm matches. Size is omitted from some rows. Given values are once, few, many or a class for expanded clones.

j_call clone_size v_call d_call cdr3_nt cdr3_aa
TRBJ2-7 - TRBV5-8 - TGTGCCAGCAGCGGAGCAGGGGTTTCGCTCGAGCAGTACTTC CASSGAGVSLEQYF
TRBJ2-7 - TRBV5-1 - TGCGCCAGCAGCCCCTCCAGCTCCTACGAGCAGTACTTC CASSPSSSYEQYF
TRBJ2-3 - TRBV9 TRBD2 TGTGCCAGCAGCGTACCCCTTGGGGGACTAGCGGGGACTAGCACAGATACGCAGTATTTT CASSVPLGGLAGTSTDTQYF
TRBJ2-7 - TRBV30 TRBD1 TGTGCCTGGAGTGTACCAGGACAGGGGGTGTCCTACGAGCAGTACTTC CAWSVPGQGVSYEQYF
TRBJ1-3 - TRBV7-3 - TGTGCCAGCAGCTCCAGATCCGGGTCCGGAAACACCATATATTTT CASSSRSGSGNTIYF
TRBJ2-1 - TRBV5-4 - TGTGCCAGCAGCTTGTCCCCGGGAGCGTCCAATGAGCAGTTCTTC CASSLSPGASNEQFF
TRBJ2-7 - TRBV28 TRBD1 TGTGCCAGCAGTTTGGGATCAGGGGGCGTCTACGAGCAGTACTTC CASSLGSGGVYEQYF
TRBJ2-1 - TRBV19 - TGTGCCAGTAGTAATCCCCGCAATGAGCAGTTCTTC CASSNPRNEQFF
TRBJ2-7 - TRBV9 TRBD2 TGTGCCAGCGGGAGGGCACCGAACGAGCAGTACTTC CASGRAPNEQYF
TRBJ1-5 - TRBV27 - TGTGCCAGCAGTTTACGGGGGGCTGAGCCCCAGCATTTT CASSLRGAEPQHF
TRBJ2-7 - TRBV6-5 - TGTGCCAGCAGCCTTGGGCGTGCCTCCTACGAGCAGTACTTC CASSLGRASYEQYF
TRBJ2-3 - TRBV9 TRBD2 TGTGCCAGCAGCGTAGCTAGCGGGAGCGATCTAAGCACAGATACGCAGTATTTT CASSVASGSDLSTDTQYF
TRBJ2-7 once TRBV7-9 - TGTGCCAGCGGGGGGACAGTTTCCTACGAGCAGTACTTC CASGGTVSYEQYF
TRBJ2-7 - TRBV27 TRBD1 TGTGCCAGCAGTTATCGGACAGGCTACGAGCAGTACTTC CASSYRTGYEQYF
TRBJ1-1 - TRBV7-8 - TGTGCCAGCAGCCCCGTCCTAATGAACACTGAAGCTTTCTTT CASSPVLMNTEAFF
TRBJ2-6 - TRBV2 - TGTGCCAGCCCTCGGGCGGGTTATCGTCGGTCTGGGGCCAACGTCCTGACTTTC CASPRAGYRRSGANVLTF
TRBJ2-1 - TRBV28 - TGTGCCAGCAGCCCAGCGGGCCTCGAATCCCCCTCCTACAATGAGCAGTTCTTC CASSPAGLESPSYNEQFF
TRBJ1-1 - TRBV9 - TGTGCCAGCAGCCCAAAGACAGACAACACTGAAGCTTTCTTT CASSPKTDNTEAFF
TRBJ2-4 - TRBV19 - TGTGCCAGCGTCGAGGAACTAGCCAAAAACATTCAGTACTTC CASVEELAKNIQYF
TRBJ1-2 - TRBV28 TRBD1 TGTGCCAGCAGCCCCAGGGGGCTCTATGGCTACACCTTC CASSPRGLYGYTF
TRBJ1-2 few TRBV5-6 - TGTGCCAGCAGCCGGGACTACCAGAACCTTAACTATGGCTACACCTTC CASSRDYQNLNYGYTF
TRBJ2-1 - TRBV14 TRBD2 TGTGCCAGCAGCCGACTGAGCGGGGGGGGGTACAATGAGCAGTTCTTC CASSRLSGGGYNEQFF
TRBJ2-3 - TRBV7-9 TRBD1 TGTGCCAGCAGCTTAGATCGGGACAGCGCGCAGTATTTT CASSLDRDSAQYF
TRBJ2-2 - TRBV11-2 - TGTGCCAGCAGCTCGAATCGAGGGAGTATGACCGGGGAGCTGTTTTTT CASSSNRGSMTGELFF
TRBJ2-7 - TRBV19 TRBD2 TGTGCCAGTACCCCCCTAGGCGGGGGGCGGTCGGACGAGCAGTACTTC CASTPLGGGRSDEQYF
TRBJ1-2 - TRBV27 TRBD1 TGTGCCAGCAGCTACAGGGGAGTTACCTATGGCTACACCTTC CASSYRGVTYGYTF
TRBJ1-3 - TRBV9 - TGTGCCAGCAGCGTAGGGCACCCAGGGCAAAACACCATATATTTT CASSVGHPGQNTIYF
TRBJ2-7 - TRBV27 TRBD2 TGTGCCAGCAGAGGACTAGCGGGGCCGTACGAGCAGTACTTC CASRGLAGPYEQYF
TRBJ1-5 - TRBV27 - TGTGCCAGCAGTTTGGCAGCGAGCATTAGTTTTCGTGGCAATCAGCCCCAGCATTTT CASSLAASISFRGNQPQHF
TRBJ1-2 - TRBV28 - TGTGCCACCCACCGGGGGGTCGGGGATGGCTACACCTTC CATHRGVGDGYTF
TRBJ1-5 - TRBV6-5 TRBD1 TGTGCCAGCAGTCCGACAGGGAATCAGCCCCAGCATTTT CASSPTGNQPQHF
TRBJ2-7 - TRBV6-1 - TGTGCCAGCAGTGAAGTCCCGGGCTACGAGCAGTACTTC CASSEVPGYEQYF
TRBJ1-1 - TRBV6-5 - TGTGCCAGCGGACCTAGGGGCACTGAAGCTTTCTTT CASGPRGTEAFF
TRBJ2-1 - TRBV10-3 TRBD2 TGTGCCATCAGTGTCGCGGGGAGAGGGACTAGCGGGAGCAATGAGCAGTTCTTC CAISVAGRGTSGSNEQFF
TRBJ1-4 - TRBV7-6 - TGTGCCAGCAGCTTAAGTCCGGCAACTAATGAAAAACTGTTTTTT CASSLSPATNEKLFF
TRBJ2-2 - TRBV25-1 - TGTGCCAGCAGTGACCATGGCACAGGGAGGGTGAACACCGGGGAGCTGTTTTTT CASSDHGTGRVNTGELFF
TRBJ2-7 - TRBV10-3 TRBD2 TGTGCCATCAGTGAGCCGGGAGGAGCGGGAGAAGTAGGCTACGAGCAGTACTTC CAISEPGGAGEVGYEQYF
TRBJ2-1 - TRBV27 TRBD1 TGTGCCAGCATACCTGGACAGGGGAATGACAATGAGCAGTTCTTC CASIPGQGNDNEQFF
TRBJ2-3 - TRBV6-1 TRBD2 TGTGCCAGCAGTGCCCTAGCGGGAGCTCAAGCAGATACGCAGTATTTT CASSALAGAQADTQYF
TRBJ1-2 few TRBV28 TRBD1 TGTGCCAGCAGTTTATGGGCCGACAGGGTAGGAGGCTACACCTTC CASSLWADRVGGYTF
TRBJ1-5 - TRBV13 - TGTGCCAGCAGCTTAGGGCAGGGTTACAATCAGCCCCAGCATTTT CASSLGQGYNQPQHF
TRBJ1-2 - TRBV5-6 TRBD1 TGTGCCAGCAGTCAACCAGGGGGGCTTGACTATGGCTACACCTTC CASSQPGGLDYGYTF
TRBJ1-2 - TRBV28 - TGTGCCAGCAGTATTCTCCGGGTCGCCGGTGGCTACACCTTC CASSILRVAGGYTF
TRBJ1-5 - TRBV27 - TGTGCCAGCTCCCCTGGGCGGGCAGTTGGGCAGCCCCAGCATTTT CASSPGRAVGQPQHF
TRBJ2-7 - TRBV5-6 - TGTGCCAGCAGCCAAACAGGGATAAGGGAGCAGTACTTC CASSQTGIREQYF
TRBJ2-5 - TRBV2 TRBD2 TGTGCCAGCAGTGAGAACGTACCGGGACTACTACAAGAGACCCAGTACTTC CASSENVPGLLQETQYF
TRBJ2-2 - TRBV14 - TGTGCCAGCAGTCGAACTCTAGCCACCGGGGAGCTGTTTTTT CASSRTLATGELFF
TRBJ1-1 - TRBV6-1 - TGTGCCAGCAGGCCGCGGAGAGTGAACACTGAAGCTTTCTTT CASRPRRVNTEAFF
TRBJ2-2 few TRBV25-1 - TGTGCCAGCAGTGTGGACAGCACCGGGGAGCTGTTTTTT CASSVDSTGELFF